What follows are 7 T cell receptor beta chains derived from one specimen sequenced in a study of beta chain features in type 1 diabetes. The whole isolated RNA underwent reverse transcription, so sequencing captured expressed TCRB transcripts. Sequencing was performed with immunoSEQ multiplex PCR; in TCRdb, only in-frame clones are kept and a portion is missing. The sample has hundreds of thousands of clones, roughly 10% seen once. The specimen was naive CD4+ T cells from blood. These receptors all come from a young woman in good health.

This clone has just a few counts. Other DNA sequences within the sample encode an identical CDR3. The chain uses TRBV20-1 and TRBJ1-1; D uncertain. The germline CDR1 and CDR2 sequences are DFQATT and SNEGSKA (reference sequence). The CDR3 spans 11 residues. The V and J ends lost 6 bases and 0 bases respectively, with 5 bases between them. CDR3 sequence reads: CSARLNTEAFF. The CDR3 nucleotides read TGCAGTGCCAGGTTGAACACTGAAGCTTTCTTT.

The chain uses TRBV28 and TRBJ2-7; tentatively, D is TRBD2 (6 bases). This CDR3 has 13 amino acids. CDR1 is MDHEN, CDR2 SYDVKM, per germline. The V gene lost 8 bases and the J gene lost 4 bases, with 15 bases spanning the gap. CDR3 amino acids: CASAGQGGYEQYV. CDR3 nucleotide sequence: TGTGCCAGCGCCGGCCAGGGAGGTTACGAGCAGTACGTC.

J is TRBJ2-7 and V is TRBV9, with D unresolved. Trimming cost V 3 bases and J 6 bases, with 13 bases left between them. Germline CDR1 SGDLS, CDR2 YYNGEE. This CDR3 region has 13 residues. This CDR3 reads CASSASWVGEQYV. In DNA, the CDR3 is TGTGCCAGCAGCGCTTCATGGGTTGGCGAGCAGTACGTC.

This clone turned up a few times. This chain links TRBV19 with TRBJ2-2; D call uncertain. CDR1 and CDR2 from the germline V gene are LNHDA and SQIVND (reference sequence). CDR3 size: 10 residues. V was cut by 9 bases and J by 13 bases, with 12 bases left in between. The CDR3 loop is CASYSVRLFF. The CDR3, as DNA: TGTGCCAGCTACTCTGTGCGGCTGTTTTTT.

The V and J genes are TRBV5-1 and TRBJ2-3; D ambiguous. The germline gives CDR1 SGHRS, CDR2 YFSETQ. The CDR3 loop spans 13 amino acids. V was trimmed by 3 bases and J by 2 bases, leaving 7 bases between them. The CDR3 DNA follows: TGCGCCAGCAGCTCAGATACCACAGATACGCAGTATTTT. Amino acid sequence: CASSSDTTDTQYF.

The chain joins TRBV5-6 to TRBJ2-1, with D hard to call. Germline V gene data show CDR1 as SGHDT and CDR2 as YYEEEE. The CDR3 consists of 16 residues. V shed 4 bases and J shed 1 base, with 15 bases lying between them. The CDR3 loop is CASSPLFAISYNEQFF. As DNA, the CDR3 is TGTGCCAGCAGCCCACTATTTGCTATTTCCTACAATGAGCAGTTCTTC. Full variable domain (rest looked up from reference TRBV5-6 and TRBJ2-1): DAGVTQSPTHLIKTRGQQVTLRCSPKSGHDTVSWYQQALGQGPQFIFQYYEEEERQRGNFPDRFSGHQFPNYSSELNVNALLLGDSALYLCASSPLFAISYNEQFFGPGTRLTVL.

The CDR3 nucleotides read TGTGCCAGCAGCCAAGTTTGGAGTAGCCGTTCCAGCTATAGCACAGATACGCAGTATTTT. Encoded protein: CASSQVWSSRSSYSTDTQYF. J is TRBJ2-3 and V is TRBV4-2; D is ambiguous. V gave up 1 base and J gave up 0 bases, with 23 bases separating them. Germline V lookup: CDR1 LGHNA, CDR2 YNFKEQ. The CDR3 length is 20 residues.